Here is one T cell receptor beta chain with its context. The antigen is not known. Per germline, CDR1 SGDLS and CDR2 YYNGEE. The CDR3 is made up of 14 amino acids. V gave up 4 bases and J gave up 3 bases, with 12 bases separating them. For sequencing, patients were chosen who had shown expansion of CD8+CD57+ cells by flow cytometry. This record belongs to a study of CD8+CD57+ T cells in acquired aplastic anemia. TCR beta VDJ and CDR3 profiling used genomic DNA as template. TCRdb re-analysed the reads in MiXCR, keeping a single row per CDR3 protein. Of about 160,000 distinct CDR3 sequences listed, about two thirds are singletons. The study, taken as a whole, reports: CD8+ Simpson's diversity in patients was not significantly different from that in controls.

The receptor was isolated from a human donor with aplastic anemia. The rearrangement joins TRBV9 to TRBJ2-3; perhaps TRBD2 as D (6 bases). The sequenced material came from sorted CD4+, CD8+, or CD8+CD57+ T cells (not recorded which) from PBMCs. The DNA of the CDR3 is TGTGCCAGCAGCTGGGCTAGCGAGACAGATACGCAGTATTTT. Its translation: CASSWASETDTQYF.